Listed below are T cell receptor beta chains from one sample, sequenced in a study of control samples from healthy donors and cancer patients. Sequencing used immunoSEQ multiplex PCR; TCRdb keeps in-frame clones, though not all of them. The repertoire holds about 140,000 clones, with under 95% as singletons. The sample consisted of blood. The source is a man in his forties or fifties in good health. The CDR3 runs from the conserved cysteine through the conserved F or W. Each record gives: V gene, D gene, J gene, clone size, CDR3 DNA, CDR3 protein. The D gene is left open where the match is weak. Clone sizes are given selectively: once, few, many, or a class where the clone is expanded.

V gene: TRBV28
D gene: .
J gene: TRBJ2-7
clone size: .
CDR3 DNA: TGTGCCAGCAGTTCGCTAAGGGGTTCTTGGGAGCAGTACTTC
CDR3 protein: CASSSLRGSWEQYF

V gene: TRBV6-6
D gene: TRBD2
J gene: TRBJ2-2
clone size: .
CDR3 DNA: TGTGCCACCGTAGCGGGAGGGGGGACCGGGGAGCTGTTTTTT
CDR3 protein: CATVAGGGTGELFF

V gene: TRBV24-1
D gene: .
J gene: TRBJ2-3
clone size: .
CDR3 DNA: TGTGCCACCAGAGACGGGGGTATCACAGATACGCAGTATTTT
CDR3 protein: CATRDGGITDTQYF

V gene: TRBV10-3
D gene: .
J gene: TRBJ2-3
clone size: once
CDR3 DNA: TGTGCCATCAGTGAGTCGTGGCAGGGGTCCGCAGATACGCAGTATTTT
CDR3 protein: CAISESWQGSADTQYF

V gene: TRBV5-6
D gene: .
J gene: TRBJ2-1
clone size: .
CDR3 DNA: TGTGCCAGCAGCTCACAGGGTAGCTCCTACAATGAGCAGTTCTTC
CDR3 protein: CASSSQGSSYNEQFF

V gene: TRBV12-3/TRBV12-4
D gene: .
J gene: TRBJ2-2
clone size: .
CDR3 DNA: TGTGCCAGCAGGTCAGGGAACACCGGGGAGCTGTTTTTT
CDR3 protein: CASRSGNTGELFF

V gene: TRBV5-5
D gene: .
J gene: TRBJ2-1
clone size: .
CDR3 DNA: TGTGCCAGCAGCTTGGCGGCCCGGGGGGCACTACTACTAGATGAGCAGTTCTTC
CDR3 protein: CASSLAARGALLLDEQFF

V gene: TRBV5-5
D gene: .
J gene: TRBJ1-1
clone size: .
CDR3 DNA: TGTGCCAGCAGCTTCGAGACAGCCCTGAACACTGAAGCTTTCTTT
CDR3 protein: CASSFETALNTEAFF

V gene: TRBV15
D gene: .
J gene: TRBJ1-1
clone size: .
CDR3 DNA: TGTGCCACCAGCAGAGACAGCCTTCTAATGAACACTGAAGCTTTCTTT
CDR3 protein: CATSRDSLLMNTEAFF

V gene: TRBV28
D gene: TRBD2
J gene: TRBJ2-7
clone size: .
CDR3 DNA: TGTGCCAGCAGCACCCTAGCGGGAGGGCTCTACGAGCAGTACTTC
CDR3 protein: CASSTLAGGLYEQYF

V gene: TRBV27
D gene: .
J gene: TRBJ1-5
clone size: few
CDR3 DNA: TGTGCCAGCAGTTTCTCCCGACAGGTTGGTAATCAGCCCCAGCATTTT
CDR3 protein: CASSFSRQVGNQPQHF

V gene: TRBV13
D gene: TRBD1
J gene: TRBJ1-1
clone size: .
CDR3 DNA: TGTGCCAGCAGCTTATTGCAGGGGGCTGAGGAAGCTTTCTTT
CDR3 protein: CASSLLQGAEEAFF

V gene: TRBV3-1/TRBV3-2
D gene: TRBD1
J gene: TRBJ1-1
clone size: .
CDR3 DNA: TGTGCCAGCAGCTTTTACAGGGGTAATGAAGCTTTCTTT
CDR3 protein: CASSFYRGNEAFF

V gene: TRBV20-1
D gene: .
J gene: TRBJ1-1
clone size: .
CDR3 DNA: TGCAGTGCTAGTCAACAGGGGAACACTGAAGCTTTCTTT
CDR3 protein: CSASQQGNTEAFF

V gene: TRBV4-1
D gene: .
J gene: TRBJ2-3
clone size: .
CDR3 DNA: TGCGCCAGCAGCCAAAGCCCCGGGTTCGGCACAGATACGCAGTATTTT
CDR3 protein: CASSQSPGFGTDTQYF

V gene: TRBV12-3/TRBV12-4
D gene: .
J gene: TRBJ2-7
clone size: .
CDR3 DNA: TGTGCCAGCAGAGGCAGATCCTACGAGCAGTACTTC
CDR3 protein: CASRGRSYEQYF

V gene: TRBV19
D gene: .
J gene: TRBJ2-7
clone size: .
CDR3 DNA: TGTGCCAGTAGTTCCTTCTTGACAGAATCTTACTACGAGCAGTACTTC
CDR3 protein: CASSSFLTESYYEQYF

V gene: TRBV11-2
D gene: .
J gene: TRBJ1-4
clone size: .
CDR3 DNA: TGTGCCAGCAGCCTTGGGAGTGAAAAACTGTTTTTT
CDR3 protein: CASSLGSEKLFF

V gene: TRBV27
D gene: .
J gene: TRBJ1-6
clone size: .
CDR3 DNA: TGTGCCAGCAGTAACCGGGCGAGTTTATTGGGGGATTCACCCCTCCACTTT
CDR3 protein: CASSNRASLLGDSPLHF

V gene: TRBV6-5
D gene: TRBD2
J gene: TRBJ2-3
clone size: .
CDR3 DNA: TGTGCCAGCAGTTTAGCGGGGGGCCCCTGGGATACGCAGTATTTT
CDR3 protein: CASSLAGGPWDTQYF

V gene: TRBV10-2
D gene: .
J gene: TRBJ2-3
clone size: .
CDR3 DNA: TGCGCCAGCACCGGACGTAGCACAGATACGCAGTATTTT
CDR3 protein: CASTGRSTDTQYF

V gene: TRBV21-1
D gene: .
J gene: TRBJ2-5
clone size: .
CDR3 DNA: TGTGCCAGCAGCGACACGGCTAGCGGGAGTGCACACCGAGTGAAGACCCAGTACTTC
CDR3 protein: CASSDTASGSAHRVKTQYF

V gene: TRBV2
D gene: TRBD2
J gene: TRBJ2-7
clone size: .
CDR3 DNA: TGTGCTAGTGAGCCCAGTCTAGCGGGAGTGGGCGAGCAGTACTTC
CDR3 protein: CASEPSLAGVGEQYF

V gene: TRBV4-1
D gene: .
J gene: TRBJ1-1
clone size: .
CDR3 DNA: TGCGCCAGCAGCCAAGATGGGGGGCTTACTGAAGCTTTCTTT
CDR3 protein: CASSQDGGLTEAFF

V gene: TRBV27
D gene: TRBD1
J gene: TRBJ1-1
clone size: .
CDR3 DNA: TGTGCCAGCAGTCCTGGACAGGGGATTGGGGGCACTGAAGCTTTCTTT
CDR3 protein: CASSPGQGIGGTEAFF

V gene: TRBV9
D gene: .
J gene: TRBJ1-2
clone size: .
CDR3 DNA: TGTGCCAGCAGCGTAAGCGGGGAGGGTGGCTACACCTTC
CDR3 protein: CASSVSGEGGYTF

V gene: TRBV10-3
D gene: .
J gene: TRBJ1-5
clone size: once
CDR3 DNA: TGTGCCATCAGTGAGTCAGGGAATCAGCCCCAGCATTTT
CDR3 protein: CAISESGNQPQHF

V gene: TRBV10-3
D gene: .
J gene: TRBJ1-2
clone size: .
CDR3 DNA: TGTGCCATCAGTGAGTCGAATTTCGGACAGATAATAGTTGGCTACACCTTC
CDR3 protein: CAISESNFGQIIVGYTF

V gene: TRBV5-4
D gene: .
J gene: TRBJ2-7
clone size: .
CDR3 DNA: TGTGCCAGCAGCGGCGAGTCCTACGAGCAGTACTTC
CDR3 protein: CASSGESYEQYF

V gene: TRBV6-5
D gene: .
J gene: TRBJ2-5
clone size: .
CDR3 DNA: TGTGCCAGCAGTTTACGACCGGACAGTTACCAAGAGACCCAGTACTTC
CDR3 protein: CASSLRPDSYQETQYF

V gene: TRBV7-6
D gene: TRBD2
J gene: TRBJ2-3
clone size: .
CDR3 DNA: TGTGCCAGCAGCTTGCCGGGGGGGCCGTTCGTAGATACGCAGTATTTT
CDR3 protein: CASSLPGGPFVDTQYF

V gene: TRBV6-6
D gene: TRBD1
J gene: TRBJ1-2
clone size: .
CDR3 DNA: TGTGCCAGCAGGAGACAGGGGTGGACCTATGGCTACACCTTC
CDR3 protein: CASRRQGWTYGYTF